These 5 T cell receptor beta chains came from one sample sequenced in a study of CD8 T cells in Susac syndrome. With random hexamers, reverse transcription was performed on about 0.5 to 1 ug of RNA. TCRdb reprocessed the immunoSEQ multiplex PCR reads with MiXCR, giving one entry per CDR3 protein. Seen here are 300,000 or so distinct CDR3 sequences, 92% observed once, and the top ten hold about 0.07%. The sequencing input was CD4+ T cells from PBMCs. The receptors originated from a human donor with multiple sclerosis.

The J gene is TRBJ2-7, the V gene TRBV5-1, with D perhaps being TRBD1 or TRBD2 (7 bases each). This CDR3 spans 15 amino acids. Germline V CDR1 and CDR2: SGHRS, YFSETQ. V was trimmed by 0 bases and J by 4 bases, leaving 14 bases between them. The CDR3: CASSLAHRGGYEQYF. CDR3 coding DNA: TGCGCCAGCAGCTTGGCCCACAGGGGAGGGTACGAGCAGTACTTC. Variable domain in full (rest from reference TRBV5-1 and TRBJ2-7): KAGVTQTPRYLIKTRGQQVTLSCSPISGHRSVSWYQQTPGQGLQFLFEYFSETQRNKGNFPGRFSGRQFSNSRSEMNVSTLELGDSALYLCASSLAHRGGYEQYFGPGTRLTVT.

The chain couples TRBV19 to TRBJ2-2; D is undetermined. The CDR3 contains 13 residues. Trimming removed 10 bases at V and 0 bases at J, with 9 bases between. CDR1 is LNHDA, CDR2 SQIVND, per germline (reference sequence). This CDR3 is CATRPANTGELFF. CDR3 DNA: TGTGCCACCCGACCGGCGAACACCGGGGAGCTGTTTTTT.

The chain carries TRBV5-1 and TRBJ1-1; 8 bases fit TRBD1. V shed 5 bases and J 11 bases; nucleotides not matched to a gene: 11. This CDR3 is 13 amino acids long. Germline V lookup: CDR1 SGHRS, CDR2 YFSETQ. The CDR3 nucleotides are TGCGCCAGCAGTAGAGGACAGGGTTGGTTGGCTTTCTTT. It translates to CASSRGQGWLAFF.

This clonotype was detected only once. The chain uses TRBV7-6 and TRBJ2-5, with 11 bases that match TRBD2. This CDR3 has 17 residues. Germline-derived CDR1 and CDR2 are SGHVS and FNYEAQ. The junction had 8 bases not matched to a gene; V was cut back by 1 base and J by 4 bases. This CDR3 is CASSLVLTSGSRETQYF. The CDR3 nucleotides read TGTGCCAGCAGCTTAGTACTCACTAGCGGGAGTAGAGAGACCCAGTACTTC.

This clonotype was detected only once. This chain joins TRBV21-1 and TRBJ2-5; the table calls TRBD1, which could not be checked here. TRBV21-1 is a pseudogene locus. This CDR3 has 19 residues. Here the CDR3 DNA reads TGTGCCAGCAGCAAAGTCGGCGGGGACAGGGGCGAAATGAGGAGGACCCAGTACTTC. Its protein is CASSKVGGDRGEMRRTQYF.